The 32 T cell receptor beta chains below come from one sample, sequenced in a study of CD8+ T cells in alopecia areata. The authors extracted RNA and reverse transcribed it into cDNA as the sequencing template. Data came from immunoSEQ multiplex PCR; TCRdb stores just in-frame clones and leaves some out. This sample has over 110,000 clones, with approximately 51% found just once. The sequences come from CD4+ T cells sorted from blood, collected at week 0. These TCRs come from a human donor with alopecia areata.

The chain recombines TRBV29-1 with TRBJ2-1; 9 positions agree with TRBD2. CDR1 is SQVTM, CDR2 ANQGSEA, per germline. The V and J ends lost 4 bases and 1 base, in that order; junction bases with no gene match: 5. The CDR3 runs 15 residues. This CDR3 is CSVVDAGGSYNEQFF. CDR3 bases: TGCAGCGTTGTCGATGCGGGAGGGTCCTACAATGAGCAGTTCTTC.

The V and J genes are TRBV2 and TRBJ2-3; D is undetermined. Germline values: CDR1 SNHLY, CDR2 FYNNEI. The CDR3 sequence is 14 residues long. V was shortened by 4 bases and J by 5 bases, with 13 bases between the two germline ends. In nucleotides, the CDR3 is TGTGCCAGCAGTGTGACCAGGTCCGGAGATACGCAGTATTTT. Translated, it gives CASSVTRSGDTQYF.

As DNA, the CDR3 is TGCAGCGTACGCACCCAGGGAGTTTTCCCCAATGGCTACACCTTC. It encodes CSVRTQGVFPNGYTF. The rearrangement uses TRBV29-1 and TRBJ1-2; D might be TRBD1 (5 bases). The CDR3 loop spans 15 amino acids. The ends were cut back, 6 bases at V and 6 bases at J, with 23 bases in the middle. From germline, CDR1 is SQVTM and CDR2 ANQGSEA.

This clone has just a few counts. The chain uses TRBV29-1 and TRBJ2-1; 16 nucleotides match TRBD2. This CDR3 has 19 residues. J was trimmed by 2 bases and V by 7 bases; bases with no gene match: 14. The V gene's germline CDR1 is SQVTM and CDR2 ANQGSEA. The CDR3 DNA reads TGCAGCGCACCGTTCAAGGGGACTAGCGGGAGGGGTACCTACAATGAGCAGTTCTTC. It yields the protein CSAPFKGTSGRGTYNEQFF.

A few counts support this clone. The rearrangement joins TRBV29-1 to TRBJ1-1; 7 nucleotides match TRBD1. After removal of 8 bases from V and 4 bases from J, the junction contained 10 bases not matched to a gene. CDR3 size: 13 residues. Germline CDR1 and CDR2: SQVTM and ANQGSEA. As DNA, the CDR3 is TGCAGCTCCCGACAGGGTTTGGCCACTGAAGCTTTCTTT. Protein: CSSRQGLATEAFF.

This chain uses TRBV29-1 with TRBJ1-1; TRBD1 matches at 9 bases. J lost 8 bases, V lost 7 bases, and 14 bases had no gene match. Per germline, CDR1 SQVTM and CDR2 ANQGSEA. CDR3 length equals 14 residues. The CDR3 DNA reads as TGCAGCGCGAGAAACACAGGGGGCGCGGGAGAAGCTTTCTTT. It is translated as CSARNTGGAGEAFF.

The chain has TRBV27 and TRBJ1-5; D is unclear. The V end was cut by 4 bases, the J end by 2 bases, with 18 bases between. The CDR3 is made up of 17 amino acids. CDR1 is MNHEY, CDR2 SMNVEV, per germline (reference sequence). The CDR3 region has the DNA TGTGCCAGCAGTTCGGGCGGAGGGCGGTTCCGCAATCAGCCCCAGCATTTT. This sequence encodes CASSSGGGRFRNQPQHF.

The table lists this clone with a few counts. The chain recombines TRBV11-2 with TRBJ1-3, with D hard to call. Per germline, CDR1 SGHAT and CDR2 FQNNGV. V gave up 4 bases and J gave up 4 bases, with 8 bases separating them. The CDR3 has 13 residues. As DNA, the CDR3 is TGTGCCAGCAGCTCCCACCCGGGAAACACCATATATTTT. Its protein is CASSSHPGNTIYF.

V and J are TRBV4-3 and TRBJ1-2; D is ambiguous. Germline V lookup: CDR1 LGHNA, CDR2 YSLEER. The germline V and J ends were trimmed by 5 bases and 4 bases, with 11 bases remaining between them. The length of the CDR3 is 13 residues. In nucleotides, the CDR3 is TGCGCCAGCAGCTACGGAGGATCCTATGGCTACACCTTC. It yields the protein CASSYGGSYGYTF.

J is TRBJ2-3 and V is TRBV14; 10 positions match TRBD1. The germline gives CDR1 SGHDN, CDR2 FVKESK. The CDR3 runs 17 residues. V shed 3 bases, J shed 2 bases, and the junction held 8 bases outside the gene matches. CDR3 region: CASSQETGGVNTDTQYF. The CDR3 DNA follows: TGTGCCAGCAGCCAGGAGACAGGGGGCGTAAACACAGATACGCAGTATTTT. Full variable domain (missing parts from reference TRBV14 and TRBJ2-3): EAGVTQFPSHSVIEKGQTVTLRCDPISGHDNLYWYRRVMGKEIKFLLHFVKESKQDESGMPNNRFLAERTGGTYSTLKVQPAELEDSGVYFCASSQETGGVNTDTQYFGPGTRLTVL.

The J gene is TRBJ2-7, the V gene TRBV15; 7 nucleotides align to TRBD1. This CDR3 contains 13 residues. Germline V gene data show CDR1 as LNHNV and CDR2 as YYDKDF (reference sequence). After removal of 9 bases from V and 3 bases from J, the junction contained 8 bases not matched to a gene. As DNA, the CDR3 is TGTGCCACAGCCCGGGACAGAGACTACGAGCAGTACTTC. Its protein is CATARDRDYEQYF.

The gene calls are TRBV18 and TRBJ1-1, with 7 nucleotides matching TRBD1. The CDR3 runs 15 residues. With V trimmed by 3 bases and J by 2 bases, 6 bases remained unmatched. Germline V CDR1 and CDR2: KGHSH, LQKENI. The CDR3 sequence is CASSPDRQGNTEAFF. The CDR3 DNA is TGTGCCAGCTCACCGGATCGACAGGGCAACACTGAAGCTTTCTTT.

This clone has more than one count but fewer than ten. J is TRBJ1-2 and V is TRBV7-9; no definite D call. Germline V gives CDR1 SEHNR, CDR2 FQNEAQ (reference sequence). Trimming pared 5 bases from V and 5 bases from J, leaving 12 bases between. The CDR3 sequence is 13 residues long. CDR3 sequence reads: CASSDPLKYGYTF. CDR3 DNA: TGTGCCAGCAGCGACCCCCTAAAGTATGGCTACACCTTC.

The chain joins TRBV4-1 to TRBJ2-7; unclear D gene. The CDR3 loop spans 16 amino acids. The V end was cut by 1 base, the J end by 2 bases, with 15 bases between. Germline assignment: CDR1 MGHRA and CDR2 YSYEKL. CDR3 in amino acids: CASSQVLYGPPYEQYF. The CDR3 DNA reads TGCGCCAGCAGCCAAGTTTTATACGGGCCCCCCTACGAGCAGTACTTC.

This clone has a handful of counts. The chain has TRBV23-1 and TRBJ2-5, with TRBD2 matching 11 bases. TRBV23-1 is labeled an ORF, and its function is uncertain. The CDR3 has 17 residues. The V and J ends lost 2 bases and 2 bases, in that order; junction bases with no gene match: 7. The chain's CDR3 is CASSQELAGVGQETQYF. DNA of the CDR3: TGCGCCAGCAGTCAAGAACTAGCGGGAGTAGGTCAAGAGACCCAGTACTTC.

The chain has TRBV29-1 and TRBJ1-3; no definite D call. The V gene's germline CDR1 is SQVTM and CDR2 ANQGSEA. Trimming took off 1 base at V and 1 base at J, with 8 bases between the two ends. This CDR3 region has 14 residues. CDR3 region: CSVEVPTSGNTIYF. CDR3 DNA sequence: TGCAGCGTTGAAGTTCCAACGTCTGGAAACACCATATATTTT.

The chain is built from TRBV7-2 and TRBJ2-6; TRBD1 aligns across 7 bases. V shed 5 bases and J 2 bases; nucleotides not matched to a gene: 3. The CDR3 totals 15 residues. The germline gives CDR1 SGHTA, CDR2 FQGNSA. The chain's CDR3 is CASSRGQTGANVLTF. The CDR3, as DNA: TGTGCCAGCAGCCGGGGACAGACTGGGGCCAACGTCCTGACTTTC.

The table lists this clone with a few counts. The V gene is TRBV30, the J gene TRBJ2-3, with D tentatively TRBD2 (6 bases). The V end lost 0 bases, the J end lost 2 bases, and 12 bases lay between the germline ends. Germline CDR1 and CDR2: GTSNPN and SVGIG (reference sequence). CDR3 size: 15 residues. The CDR3 DNA is TGTGCCTGGAGTGTAGTGGGAGGCAACACAGATACGCAGTATTTT. Protein: CAWSVVGGNTDTQYF.

This clone appeared a few times. V is TRBV10-2 and J is TRBJ2-1, with 11 nucleotides matching TRBD2. The CDR3 covers 22 residues. The germline V gene has CDR1 WSHSY and CDR2 SAAADI. J was trimmed by 1 base and V by 4 bases; bases with no gene match: 21. CDR3 nucleotides: TGCGCCAGCAGTGTAACTAGCGGGAGATTCGCACCTGGGAGGGGTTCCTACAATGAGCAGTTCTTC. Translated: CASSVTSGRFAPGRGSYNEQFF.

This chain links TRBV30 with TRBJ1-2; no clear D gene. Looked up from germline, CDR1 is GTSNPN and CDR2 is SVGIG (reference sequence). Trimming pared 2 bases from V and 4 bases from J, leaving 17 bases between. This CDR3 is 15 amino acids long. CDR3 in DNA: TGTGCCTGGAGTCCCCCCGGGAGGGCAGGCTATGGCTACACCTTC. It specifies CAWSPPGRAGYGYTF.

The J gene is TRBJ1-1, the V gene TRBV29-1; unclear D gene. Trimming took 4 bases from V and 5 from J, leaving 8 bases between them. This CDR3 comprises 11 residues. CDR1 SQVTM and CDR2 ANQGSEA come from the germline V gene. The CDR3 here is CSVAAHTEAFF. The CDR3, as DNA: TGCAGCGTTGCAGCCCATACTGAAGCTTTCTTT. The whole variable domain, filled in from reference TRBV29-1 and TRBJ1-1, reads SAVISQKPSRDICQRGTSLTIQCQVDSQVTMMFWYRQQPGQSLTLIATANQGSEATYESGFVIDKFPISRPNLTFSTLTVSNMSPEDSSIYLCSVAAHTEAFFGQGTRLTVV.

The chain is built from TRBV11-2 and TRBJ2-1, with a weak D call TRBD2 (6 bases). This CDR3 has 17 residues. Germline V gene data show CDR1 as SGHAT and CDR2 as FQNNGV. The V end was cut by 4 bases, the J end by 0 bases, with 16 bases between. CDR3 sequence reads: CASSSLGLPGSYNEQFF. The CDR3 DNA reads as TGTGCCAGCAGCTCCTTGGGACTTCCCGGCTCCTACAATGAGCAGTTCTTC.

This clone came up a few times. This chain links TRBV20-1 with TRBJ1-2; D is unclear. The CDR3 extends over 10 amino acids. V lost 0 bases and J lost 7, with 3 bases in between. Germline V gives CDR1 DFQATT, CDR2 SNEGSKA (reference sequence). The CDR3 DNA follows: TGCAGTGCTAGAGAATTTGGCTACACCTTC. Its translation is CSAREFGYTF.

This clone has more than one count but fewer than ten. The gene calls are TRBV27 and TRBJ2-7; TRBD2 agrees at 9 bases. CDR1 and CDR2 from the germline V gene are MNHEY and SMNVEV (reference sequence). CDR3 length: 15 residues. V lost 1 base and J lost 3; bases outside the gene matches: 4. The CDR3, as DNA: TGTGCCAGCAGTTTATGGCGGGGGGGAGACTACGAGCAGTACTTC. This gives the protein CASSLWRGGDYEQYF.

The CDR3 sequence: CSVIVIRGIYGYTF. Written as DNA, the CDR3 is TGCAGCGTTATCGTGATACGGGGGATCTATGGCTACACCTTC. The rearrangement joins TRBV29-1 to TRBJ1-2; possibly TRBD1 for D (5 bases). Germline V lookup: CDR1 SQVTM, CDR2 ANQGSEA. This CDR3 spans 14 amino acids. Trimming took 5 bases from V and 4 from J, leaving 17 bases between them.

Worth noting for this clone: A read error may account for a junction end that differs from germline. This chain joins TRBV29-1 and TRBJ2-7; maybe TRBD1 (5 bases). Germline V gene sequence: CDR1 SQVTM, CDR2 ANQGSEA. The CDR3 loop spans 11 amino acids. The CDR3, as DNA: TGCAGCGTTGAAAATGGTATCAGGGTAGACTTC. It translates to CSVENGIRVDF.

The CDR3 spells CASSEQQYYGYTF. In DNA, the CDR3 is TGCGCCAGCAGTGAGCAACAGTACTATGGCTACACCTTC. The chain links TRBV10-2 to TRBJ1-2; unclear D gene. This CDR3 contains 13 residues. The V end was cut by 2 bases, the J end by 3 bases, with 7 bases between. Germline V CDR1 and CDR2: WSHSY, SAAADI.

The rearrangement uses TRBV29-1 and TRBJ1-5; no firm D call. The V end lost 8 bases, the J end lost 7 bases, and 15 bases lay between the germline ends. Germline CDR1 is SQVTM and CDR2 is ANQGSEA. This CDR3 spans 12 amino acids. This CDR3 is CSLGGVSQPQHF. In DNA, the CDR3 is TGCAGCCTGGGCGGGGTTAGCCAGCCCCAGCATTTT.

This clone was picked up a small number of times. The chain joins TRBV29-1 to TRBJ2-3; 8 bases align to TRBD1. CDR1 SQVTM and CDR2 ANQGSEA come from the germline V gene. V lost 7 bases to trimming and J lost 1 base; unmatched junction nucleotides: 4. This CDR3 has 13 residues. The CDR3 coding sequence is TGCAGCGCCATGGGACAGGGCACAGATACGCAGTATTTT. It translates to CSAMGQGTDTQYF.

V and J are TRBV7-2 and TRBJ2-7, with D hard to call. Trimming removed 4 bases from V and 2 bases from J, with 9 bases in between. This CDR3 is built from 13 residues. CDR1 and CDR2 (germline): SGHTA, FQGNSA. The CDR3 DNA sequence: TGTGCCAGCAGCTCCCGTCTAACCTACGAGCAGTACTTC. The encoded protein is CASSSRLTYEQYF.

Comments on this clone: One end of the junction is discordant with germline, which a read error may explain. CDR3 nucleotide sequence: TGTGCCAGCAGCCTAGCGGGAGTGGGCAATGAGCAGTTCTTC. Amino acid sequence: CASSLAGVGNEQFF. This chain joins TRBV7-2 and TRBJ2-1, with 10 bases lining up with TRBD2. CDR3 length: 14 amino acids. Per the germline V gene, CDR1 is SGHTA and CDR2 is FQGNSA.

This clone has a handful of counts. This chain links TRBV30 with TRBJ2-5, with TRBD1 identical over 7 bases. The CDR3 spans 13 residues. Germline-derived CDR1 and CDR2 are GTSNPN and SVGIG (reference sequence). J lost 4 bases, V lost 0 bases, and 2 bases had no gene match. The CDR3 loop is CAWSVKGAETQYF. The CDR3 DNA reads TGTGCCTGGAGTGTTAAGGGGGCAGAGACCCAGTACTTC.